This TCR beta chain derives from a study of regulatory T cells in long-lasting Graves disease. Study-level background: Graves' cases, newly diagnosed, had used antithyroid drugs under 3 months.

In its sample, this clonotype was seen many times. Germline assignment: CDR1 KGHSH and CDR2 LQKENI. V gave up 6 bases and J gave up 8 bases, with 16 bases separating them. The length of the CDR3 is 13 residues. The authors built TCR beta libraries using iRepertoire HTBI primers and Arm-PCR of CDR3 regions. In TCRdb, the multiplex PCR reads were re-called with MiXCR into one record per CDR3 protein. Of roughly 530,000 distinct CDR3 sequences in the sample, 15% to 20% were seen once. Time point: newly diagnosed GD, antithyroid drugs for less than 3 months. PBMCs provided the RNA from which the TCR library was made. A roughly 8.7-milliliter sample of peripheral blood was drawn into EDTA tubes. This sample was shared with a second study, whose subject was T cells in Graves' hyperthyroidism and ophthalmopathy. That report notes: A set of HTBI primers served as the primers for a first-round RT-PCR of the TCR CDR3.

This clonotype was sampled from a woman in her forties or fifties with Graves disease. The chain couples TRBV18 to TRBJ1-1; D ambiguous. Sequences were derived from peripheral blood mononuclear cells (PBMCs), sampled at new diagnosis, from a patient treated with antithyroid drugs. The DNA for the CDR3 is TGTGCCAGCTCCCCCGCGGCATATTCCGAAGCTTTCTTT. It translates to CASSPAAYSEAFF. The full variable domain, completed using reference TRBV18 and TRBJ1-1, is NAGVMQNPRHLVRRRGQEARLRCSPMKGHSHVYWYRQLPEEGLKFMVYLQKENIIDESGMPKERFSAEFPKEGPSILRIQQVVRGDSAAYFCASSPAAYSEAFFGQGTRLTVV.